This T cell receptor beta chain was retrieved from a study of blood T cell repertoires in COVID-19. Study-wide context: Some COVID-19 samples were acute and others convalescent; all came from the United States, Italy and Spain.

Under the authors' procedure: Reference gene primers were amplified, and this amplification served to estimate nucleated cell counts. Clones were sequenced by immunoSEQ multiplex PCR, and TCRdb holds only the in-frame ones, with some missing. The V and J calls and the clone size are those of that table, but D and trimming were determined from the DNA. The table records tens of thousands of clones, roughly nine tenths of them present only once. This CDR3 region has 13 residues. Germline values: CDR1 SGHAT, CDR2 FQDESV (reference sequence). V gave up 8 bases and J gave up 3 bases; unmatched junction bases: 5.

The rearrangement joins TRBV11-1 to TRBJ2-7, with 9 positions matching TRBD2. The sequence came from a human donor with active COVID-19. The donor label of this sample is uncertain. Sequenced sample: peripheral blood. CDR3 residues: CASSLAGSYEQYF. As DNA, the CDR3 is TGTGCCAGCTCTCTAGCGGGAAGCTACGAGCAGTACTTC.